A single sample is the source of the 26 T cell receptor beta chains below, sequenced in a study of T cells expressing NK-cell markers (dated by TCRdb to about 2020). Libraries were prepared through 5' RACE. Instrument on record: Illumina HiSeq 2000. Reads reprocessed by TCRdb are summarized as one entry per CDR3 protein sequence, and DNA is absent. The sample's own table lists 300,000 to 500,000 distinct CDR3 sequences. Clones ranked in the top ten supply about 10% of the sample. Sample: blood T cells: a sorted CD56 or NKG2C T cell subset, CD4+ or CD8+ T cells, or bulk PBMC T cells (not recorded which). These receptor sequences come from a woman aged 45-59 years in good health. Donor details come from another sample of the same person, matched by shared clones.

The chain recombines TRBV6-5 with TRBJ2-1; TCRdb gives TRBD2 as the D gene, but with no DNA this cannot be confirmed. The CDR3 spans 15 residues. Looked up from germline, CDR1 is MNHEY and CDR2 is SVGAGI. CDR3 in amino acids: CASSQLAGGLGEQFF.

CDR3 residues: CSAIAGGFYTQYF. The chain uses TRBV20-1 and TRBJ2-3; the D call of TRBD2 rests on TCRdb alone, since no DNA is present to check it. Germline assignment: CDR1 DFQATT and CDR2 SNEGSKA (reference sequence). This CDR3 spans 13 amino acids.

CDR3 residues: CASSLDRVSGNTIYF. This chain joins TRBV7-2 and TRBJ1-3; checking the TCRdb D call of TRBD1 is not possible without DNA. This CDR3 is built from 15 residues. Germline V lookup: CDR1 SGHTA, CDR2 FQGNSA.

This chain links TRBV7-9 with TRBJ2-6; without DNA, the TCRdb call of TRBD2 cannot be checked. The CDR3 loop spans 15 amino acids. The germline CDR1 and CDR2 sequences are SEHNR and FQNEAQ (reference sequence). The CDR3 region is CASSPAGGGANVLTF.

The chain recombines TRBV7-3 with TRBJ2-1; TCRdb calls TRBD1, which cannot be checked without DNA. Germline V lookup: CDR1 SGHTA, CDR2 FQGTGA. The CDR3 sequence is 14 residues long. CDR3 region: CASSPGGTYNEQFF.

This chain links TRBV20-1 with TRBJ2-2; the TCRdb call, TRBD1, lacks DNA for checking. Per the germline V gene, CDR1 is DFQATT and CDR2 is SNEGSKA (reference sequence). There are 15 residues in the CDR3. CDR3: CSANRGRIGAGELFF.

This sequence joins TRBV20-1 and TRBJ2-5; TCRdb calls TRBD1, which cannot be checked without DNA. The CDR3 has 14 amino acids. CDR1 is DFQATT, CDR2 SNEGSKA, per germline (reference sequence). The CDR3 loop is CSAKRGGIQETQYF.

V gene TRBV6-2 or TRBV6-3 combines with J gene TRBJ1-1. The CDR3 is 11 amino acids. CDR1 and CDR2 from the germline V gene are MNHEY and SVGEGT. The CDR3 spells CASRKNTEAFF.

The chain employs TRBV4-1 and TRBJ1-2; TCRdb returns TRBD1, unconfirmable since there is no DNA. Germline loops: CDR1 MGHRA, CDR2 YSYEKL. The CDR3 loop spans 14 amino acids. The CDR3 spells CASSQDRGNYGYTF.

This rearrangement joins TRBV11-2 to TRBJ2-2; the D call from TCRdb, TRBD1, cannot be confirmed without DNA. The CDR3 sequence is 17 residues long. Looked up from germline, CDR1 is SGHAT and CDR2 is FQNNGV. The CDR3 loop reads CASSLGPRTSFTGELFF.

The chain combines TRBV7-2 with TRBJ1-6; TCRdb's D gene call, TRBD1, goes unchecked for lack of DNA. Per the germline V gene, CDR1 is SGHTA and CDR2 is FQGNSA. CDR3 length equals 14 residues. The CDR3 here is CASSLGLGAPTLHF.

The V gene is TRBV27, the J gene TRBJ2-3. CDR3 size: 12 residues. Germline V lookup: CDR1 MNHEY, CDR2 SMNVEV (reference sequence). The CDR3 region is CASSLAGLTQYF.

The CDR3 region is CASSKGTYQETQYF. The chain uses TRBV6-6 and TRBJ2-5; TCRdb's D call of TRBD2 is untestable without DNA. Germline-derived CDR1 and CDR2 are MNHNY and SVGAGI (reference sequence). The CDR3 totals 14 residues.

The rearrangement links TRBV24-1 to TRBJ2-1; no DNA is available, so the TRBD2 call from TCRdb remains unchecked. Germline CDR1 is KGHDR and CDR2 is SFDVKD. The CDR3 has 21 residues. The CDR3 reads CATSDEAGTISPGRPYNEQFF.

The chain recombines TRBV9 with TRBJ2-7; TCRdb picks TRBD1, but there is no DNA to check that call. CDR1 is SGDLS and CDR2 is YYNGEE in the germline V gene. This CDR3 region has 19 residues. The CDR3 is CASSVPPGRTGTGGYEQYF.

This CDR3 is CASRASTVLYTEAFF. The chain employs TRBV12-3 or TRBV12-4 and TRBJ1-1; without DNA, the TCRdb call of TRBD1 cannot be checked. CDR3 length: 15 amino acids.

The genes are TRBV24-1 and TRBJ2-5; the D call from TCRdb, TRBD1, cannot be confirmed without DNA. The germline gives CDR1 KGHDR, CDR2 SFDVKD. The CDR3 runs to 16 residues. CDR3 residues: CATSGDRESYQETQYF.

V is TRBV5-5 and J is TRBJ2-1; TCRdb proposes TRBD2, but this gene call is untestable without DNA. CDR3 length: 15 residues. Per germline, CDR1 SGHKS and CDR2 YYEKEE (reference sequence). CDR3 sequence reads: CASSPREGINNEQFF.

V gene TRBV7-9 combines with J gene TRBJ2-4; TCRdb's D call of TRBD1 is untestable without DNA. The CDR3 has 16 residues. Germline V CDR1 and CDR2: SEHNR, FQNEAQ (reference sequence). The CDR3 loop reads CASSPGGVAPKNIQYF. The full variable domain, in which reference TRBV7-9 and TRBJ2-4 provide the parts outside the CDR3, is DTGVSQNPRHKITKRGQNVTFRCDPISEHNRLYWYRQTLGQGPEFLTYFQNEAQLEKSRLLSDRFSAERPKGSFSTLEIQRTEQGDSAMYLCASSPGGVAPKNIQYFGAGTRLSVL.

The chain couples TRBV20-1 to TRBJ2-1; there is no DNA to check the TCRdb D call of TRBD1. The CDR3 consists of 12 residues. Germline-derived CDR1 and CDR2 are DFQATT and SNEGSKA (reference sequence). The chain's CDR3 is CSARPEPGEQFF.

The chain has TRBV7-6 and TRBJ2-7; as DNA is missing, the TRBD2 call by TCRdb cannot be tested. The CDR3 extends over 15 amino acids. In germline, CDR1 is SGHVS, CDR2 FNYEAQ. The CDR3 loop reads CASSLVAAGSYEQYF.

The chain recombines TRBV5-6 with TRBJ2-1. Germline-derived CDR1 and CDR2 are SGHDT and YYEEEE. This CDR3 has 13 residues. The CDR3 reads CASSLFDNREQFF. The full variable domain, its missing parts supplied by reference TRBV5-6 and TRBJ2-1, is DAGVTQSPTHLIKTRGQQVTLRCSPKSGHDTVSWYQQALGQGPQFIFQYYEEEERQRGNFPDRFSGHQFPNYSSELNVNALLLGDSALYLCASSLFDNREQFFGPGTRLTVL.

CDR3 loop: CASSLGKGNEQFF. This chain uses TRBV12-3 or TRBV12-4 with TRBJ2-1; TCRdb names TRBD1, which stays unverified in the absence of DNA. The CDR3 sequence is 13 residues long.

The chain's CDR3 is CASSYGPDSSNSPLHF. V is TRBV6-5 and J is TRBJ1-6; there is no DNA to check the TCRdb D call of TRBD1. Germline CDR1 and CDR2: MNHEY and SVGAGI. The CDR3 totals 16 residues.

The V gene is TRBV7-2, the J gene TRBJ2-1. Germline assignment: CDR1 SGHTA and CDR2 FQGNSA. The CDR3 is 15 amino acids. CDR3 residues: CASSLGSESYNEQFF.

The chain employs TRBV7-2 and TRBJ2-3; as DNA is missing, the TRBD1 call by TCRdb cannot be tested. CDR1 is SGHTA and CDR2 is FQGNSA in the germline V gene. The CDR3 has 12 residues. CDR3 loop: CASSLSTLAQYF. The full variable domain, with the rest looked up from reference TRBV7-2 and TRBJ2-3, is GAGVSQSPSNKVTEKGKDVELRCDPISGHTALYWYRQSLGQGLEFLIYFQGNSAPDKSGLPSDRFSAERTGGSVSTLTIQRTQQEDSAVYLCASSLSTLAQYFGPGTRLTVL.